The 10 T cell receptor beta chains reported below all come from one sample, sequenced in a study of cytomegalovirus exposure and HLA in healthy donors. Profiling relied on immunoSEQ multiplex PCR, and the TCRdb table lists in-frame clones only, not all of them. The table has about 260,000 clones, 90% seen once; the top ten hold approximately 3%. Source material: PBMCs. The receptors shown here come from a woman in her thirties in good health and CMV-seronegative.

CDR3 sequence reads: CASSQGWAATDTQYF. CDR3 DNA sequence: TGCGCCAGCAGCCAAGGTTGGGCGGCCACAGATACGCAGTATTTT. The gene calls are TRBV4-3 and TRBJ2-3; D remains unclear. Germline CDR1 is LGHNA and CDR2 is YSLEER. V lost 1 base and J lost 2, with 10 bases in between. This CDR3 has 15 residues.

The chain uses TRBV2 and TRBJ2-1, with TRBD2 identical over 11 bases. The CDR3 has 14 amino acids. CDR1 is SNHLY, CDR2 FYNNEI, per germline. The J segment lost 4 bases and the V segment lost 4 bases, leaving 0 bases of the junction unmatched. CDR3 loop: CASSGLAGYNEQFF. The CDR3 DNA reads as TGTGCCAGCAGTGGACTAGCGGGATACAATGAGCAGTTCTTC.

The V call is TRBV19, the J call TRBJ2-3; D ambiguous. V lost 0 bases to trimming and J lost 5 bases, with 12 bases between them. The CDR3 has 15 amino acids. The germline CDR1 and CDR2 sequences are LNHDA and SQIVND (reference sequence). The chain's CDR3 is CASSIDPSTLDTQYF. Here the CDR3 DNA reads TGTGCCAGTAGTATAGACCCCAGCACTTTAGATACGCAGTATTTT.

V is TRBV2 and J is TRBJ2-2; D not resolved. Germline V lookup: CDR1 SNHLY, CDR2 FYNNEI. This CDR3 is built from 13 residues. Trimming shortened V by 8 bases and J by 0 bases, and 7 bases separated the two germline ends. The CDR3 protein is CASCAANTGELFF. DNA for the CDR3: TGTGCCAGCTGTGCGGCGAACACCGGGGAGCTGTTTTTT.

J is TRBJ2-7 and V is TRBV13; 14 positions agree with TRBD2. Germline V CDR1 and CDR2: PRHDT, FYEKMQ (reference sequence). V shed 5 bases and J 4 bases; nucleotides not matched to a gene: 4. The length of the CDR3 is 15 residues. For the CDR3, the DNA is TGTGCCAGCAGCCCCCGGACTAGCGGGAGGTACGAGCAGTACTTC. Translating it yields CASSPRTSGRYEQYF.

This clone was found once. CDR3 nucleotide sequence: TGTGCCAGCTCACCAGAGTGGGATACGCAGTATTTT. Its protein product is CASSPEWDTQYF. The chain is built from TRBV18 and TRBJ2-3, with D unclear. Trimming pared 2 bases from V and 6 bases from J, leaving 6 bases between. Germline values: CDR1 KGHSH, CDR2 LQKENI. The CDR3 covers 12 residues. The whole variable domain, remainder taken from reference TRBV18 and TRBJ2-3, is NAGVMQNPRHLVRRRGQEARLRCSPMKGHSHVYWYRQLPEEGLKFMVYLQKENIIDESGMPKERFSAEFPKEGPSILRIQQVVRGDSAAYFCASSPEWDTQYFGPGTRLTVL.

Only one count was recorded for this clone. The V call is TRBV7-9, the J call TRBJ2-4, with D possibly being TRBD2 (5 bases). CDR1 and CDR2 from the germline V gene are SEHNR and FQNEAQ (reference sequence). The CDR3 loop spans 15 amino acids. The V gene lost 3 bases and the J gene lost 6 bases, with 15 bases spanning the gap. The CDR3 loop reads CASSLSRGGGNIQYF. The CDR3 region has the DNA TGTGCCAGCAGCTTGAGTCGGGGTGGCGGAAACATTCAGTACTTC.

The chain couples TRBV9 to TRBJ2-1; no clear D gene. Germline CDR1 and CDR2: SGDLS and YYNGEE. The CDR3 is 15 amino acids. The germline V and J ends were trimmed by 3 bases and 4 bases, with 14 bases remaining between them. The CDR3 protein is CASSGHLEDYNEQFF. As DNA, the CDR3 is TGTGCCAGCAGCGGCCATTTGGAAGATTACAATGAGCAGTTCTTC.

This sequence joins TRBV30 and TRBJ1-5; D is uncertain. V was cut by 3 bases and J by 0 bases, with 9 bases left in between. Germline CDR1 and CDR2: GTSNPN and SVGIG (reference sequence). This CDR3 is built from 14 residues. CDR3 amino acids: CAWRDGYSNQPQHF. CDR3 DNA: TGTGCCTGGAGGGACGGCTATAGCAATCAGCCCCAGCATTTT.

In DNA form, the CDR3 reads TGTGCCAGCAGGGACAGCGAGACCCAGTACTTC. Translated: CASRDSETQYF. The gene calls are TRBV2 and TRBJ2-5; D is perhaps TRBD1 (6 bases). The CDR3 runs to 11 residues. Germline CDR1 SNHLY, CDR2 FYNNEI. Trimming took off 6 bases at V and 5 bases at J, with 7 bases between the two ends.